The 22 T cell receptor beta chains in this list originate from one sample, sequenced in a study of T cell repertoires in cytomegalovirus infection. No antigens are known for them. TCRdb processed the reads anew with MiXCR; each CDR3 protein has one entry. The data hold approximately 1,000,000 distinct CDR3 sequences, with approximately 31% observed a single time. The source was cultured CD8+ T cells from PBMCs, collected from culture after CMV antigen stimulation. These receptors came from a human donor in good health (CMV status not recorded). Some clones in this sample may be carry-over from other donors' samples.

The rearrangement uses TRBV6-5 and TRBJ2-7, with D maybe TRBD1 (6 bases). Trimming shortened V by 2 bases and J by 6 bases, and 14 bases separated the two germline ends. Germline lookup yields CDR1 MNHEY and CDR2 SVGAGI. The CDR3 runs to 14 residues. The CDR3 bases are TGTGCCAGCAGTTACGGGCGACAGGTGGGCGAGCAGTACTTC. Translation: CASSYGRQVGEQYF.

The J gene is TRBJ2-7, the V gene TRBV7-9, with TRBD1 as a possible D gene (5 bases). The V gene lost 3 bases and the J gene lost 4 bases, with 16 bases spanning the gap. Germline V gene data show CDR1 as SEHNR and CDR2 as FQNEAQ (reference sequence). The CDR3 sequence is 15 residues long. CDR3 protein: CASSLRNSGSYEQYF. CDR3 nucleotide sequence: TGTGCCAGCAGCTTGCGGAACTCAGGGTCTTACGAGCAGTACTTC.

This clonotype turned up a few times. The genes are TRBV4-3 and TRBJ1-4, with D uncertain. Trimming pared 3 bases from V and 4 bases from J, leaving 12 bases between. The germline CDR1 and CDR2 sequences are LGHNA and YSLEER. The CDR3 has 15 amino acids. CDR3 sequence (DNA): TGCGCCAGCAGCCAGGGAGAGGTGAATAATGAAAAACTGTTTTTT. Amino acids: CASSQGEVNNEKLFF.

The chain uses TRBV15 and TRBJ2-5; weak D call: TRBD1 (5 bases). The CDR3 consists of 15 residues. Looked up from germline, CDR1 is LNHNV and CDR2 is YYDKDF (reference sequence). V was cut by 3 bases and J by 2 bases, with 13 bases left in between. The CDR3 here is CATSSFRGIQETQYF. Here the CDR3 DNA reads TGTGCCACCAGCAGCTTTAGGGGAATTCAAGAGACCCAGTACTTC. Supplemented by reference TRBV15 and TRBJ2-5, the full variable domain reads DAMVIQNPRYQVTQFGKPVTLSCSQTLNHNVMYWYQQKSSQAPKLLFHYYDKDFNNEADTPDNFQSRRPNTSFCFLDIRSPGLGDTAMYLCATSSFRGIQETQYFGPGTRLLVL.

The V call is TRBV10-3, the J call TRBJ2-3; D might be TRBD2 (5 bases). CDR1 and CDR2 from the germline V gene are ENHRY and SYGVKD. This CDR3 comprises 15 residues. The germline V and J ends were trimmed by 2 bases and 1 base, with 10 bases remaining between them. The CDR3 protein is CAISETRRGTDTQYF. CDR3 nucleotide sequence: TGTGCCATCAGTGAGACCCGGCGGGGCACAGATACGCAGTATTTT.

This sequence joins TRBV7-9 and TRBJ2-5; 10 nucleotides agree with TRBD2. Germline CDR1 SEHNR, CDR2 FQNEAQ (reference sequence). CDR3 length equals 15 residues. The ends lost 5 bases at V and 0 bases at J; junction bases unmatched: 3. The CDR3 DNA is TGTGCCAGCAGCACTAGCGGGACCTACCAAGAGACCCAGTACTTC. Translation gives CASSTSGTYQETQYF.

This clonotype was observed at least ten times. V and J are TRBV7-8 and TRBJ2-3, with 11 bases identical to TRBD2. Germline V gene data show CDR1 as SGHVS and CDR2 as FQNEAQ. V gave up 5 bases and J gave up 2 bases; unmatched junction bases: 6. The CDR3 sequence is 16 residues long. CDR3 DNA sequence: TGTGCCAGCAGCGCGACTAGCGGGACGTACACAGATACGCAGTATTTT. Encoded protein: CASSATSGTYTDTQYF.

The rearrangement uses TRBV27 and TRBJ2-3; 7 positions match TRBD1. Germline V lookup: CDR1 MNHEY, CDR2 SMNVEV (reference sequence). The CDR3 has 13 residues. V was pared by 5 bases and J by 14 bases, with 13 bases of the junction left unmatched. The CDR3 sequence is CASSLVGGLGWYF. Here the CDR3 DNA reads TGTGCCAGCAGTCTTGTAGGGGGCCTGGGTTGGTATTTT.

Ten or more counts support this clonotype. Here the CDR3 reads CASSRTPYEQYF. DNA for the CDR3: TGTGCCAGCAGCCGAACTCCCTACGAGCAGTACTTC. J is TRBJ2-7 and V is TRBV7-2; D ambiguous. The CDR3 is 12 residues long. The V end lost 5 bases, the J end lost 2 bases, and 7 bases lay between the germline ends. Germline V lookup: CDR1 SGHTA, CDR2 FQGNSA.

The V call is TRBV6-2 or TRBV6-3, the J call TRBJ1-6, with 8 positions matching TRBD1. This CDR3 has 15 amino acids. Per the germline V gene, CDR1 is MNHEY and CDR2 is SVGEGT. The V gene end was trimmed by 5 bases and the J gene end by 7 bases; junction bases not matched to a gene: 7. CDR3 loop: CASSDLRGHNSPLHF. The CDR3 DNA follows: TGTGCCAGCAGTGACCTCAGGGGGCACAATTCACCCCTCCACTTT.

This clonotype was seen ten or more times. V is TRBV7-8 and J is TRBJ1-5, with D possibly matching TRBD1 (6 bases). The V gene lost 2 bases and the J gene lost 7 bases, with 12 bases spanning the gap. Germline lookup yields CDR1 SGHVS and CDR2 FQNEAQ. This CDR3 region has 14 residues. The CDR3 nucleotides are TGTGCCAGCAGCTTACGGGGGGCGGGACAGCCCCAGCATTTT. Amino acid sequence: CASSLRGAGQPQHF.

The chain links TRBV11-2 to TRBJ1-1, with unresolved D. Trimming shortened V by 8 bases and J by 7 bases, and 17 bases separated the two germline ends. Germline V gives CDR1 SGHAT, CDR2 FQNNGV. This CDR3 region has 13 residues. The chain's CDR3 is CASSFSSADEAFF. CDR3 DNA: TGTGCCAGCTCCTTCTCCTCGGCAGATGAAGCTTTCTTT.

In its sample, this clonotype was seen many times. Here the CDR3 DNA reads TGTGCCATCAGTGAGTCTCCTGGGGGGGTGTACGTC. Protein sequence: CAISESPGGVYV. V gene TRBV10-3 combines with J gene TRBJ2-7; the match to TRBD2 covers 7 bases. Per germline, CDR1 ENHRY and CDR2 SYGVKD. Losses at the gene ends were 0 bases for V and 12 bases for J; bases not matched to a gene: 5. The CDR3 has 12 residues.

V gene TRBV20-1 combines with J gene TRBJ2-7, with 10 bases aligning to TRBD2. J was trimmed by 3 bases and V by 1 base; bases with no gene match: 6. This CDR3 is 15 amino acids long. Per germline, CDR1 DFQATT and CDR2 SNEGSKA (reference sequence). This CDR3 is CSARASGGPHYEQYF. CDR3 nucleotide sequence: TGCAGTGCTAGAGCTAGCGGGGGCCCTCACTACGAGCAGTACTTC.

This chain uses TRBV20-1 with TRBJ1-2; D not certain. Deletions cut 5 bases from V and 0 bases from J, with 10 bases between. The CDR3 totals 13 residues. Germline V CDR1 and CDR2: DFQATT, SNEGSKA (reference sequence). CDR3 sequence reads: CSAEPSTNYGYTF. DNA of the CDR3: TGCAGTGCTGAGCCCTCCACTAACTATGGCTACACCTTC.

Only a few counts were recorded for this clonotype. This chain joins TRBV5-6 and TRBJ2-1; the D gene is possibly TRBD2 (7 bases). V dropped 2 bases and J dropped 5 bases, with 14 bases sitting between them. This CDR3 has 15 amino acids. Germline assignment: CDR1 SGHDT and CDR2 YYEEEE. The CDR3 loop is CASSFAGGPNNEQFF. CDR3 coding DNA: TGTGCCAGCAGCTTTGCCGGGGGGCCTAACAATGAGCAGTTCTTC.

The CDR3 nucleotides are TGTGCCAGCCTGGGACAGGAAAGCTCTGGGGCCAACGTCCTGACTTTC. Protein sequence: CASLGQESSGANVLTF. The chain recombines TRBV6-8 with TRBJ2-6; 8 bases map to TRBD1. V was clipped by 8 bases and J by 0 bases; unmatched bases: 6. In germline, CDR1 is MNHGY, CDR2 SAAAGT. The CDR3 extends over 16 amino acids.

In its sample, this clonotype was seen a few times. One junction end disagrees with the germline gene, perhaps due to a read error. V usage is TRBV7-7 and J usage is TRBJ1-1; 7 bases align to TRBD1. Germline assignment: CDR1 SSHAT and CDR2 FNYEAQ (reference sequence). The length of the CDR3 is 14 residues. The CDR3 spells CASSLGDSCTEAFF. Here the CDR3 DNA reads TGTGCTAGCAGCTTAGGGGACAGCTGCACTGAAGCTTTCTTT.

This clonotype occurred many times. The V and J genes are TRBV7-8 and TRBJ2-7; no firm D call. The germline gives CDR1 SGHVS, CDR2 FQNEAQ. Between the trimmed V and J ends, which lost 5 bases and 3 bases, there was a span of 14 bases. This CDR3 comprises 14 residues. CDR3 sequence reads: CASSPSGYFYEQYV. In DNA, the CDR3 is TGTGCCAGCAGCCCAAGTGGGTACTTCTACGAGCAGTACGTC.

This clonotype showed up just a few times. The chain is built from TRBV6-2 or TRBV6-3 and TRBJ2-5; 8 bases are shared with TRBD2. Germline V lookup: CDR1 MNHEY, CDR2 SVGEGT. The trim removed 6 bases at V and 4 bases at J, leaving 13 bases unmatched. The CDR3 consists of 16 residues. The CDR3 reads CASRYRLAGGRETQYF. CDR3 nucleotide sequence: TGTGCCAGCAGATACCGACTTGCGGGGGGCCGAGAGACCCAGTACTTC.

The rearrangement joins TRBV6-8 to TRBJ1-1, with 7 nucleotides matching TRBD1. The CDR3 covers 14 residues. CDR1 MNHGY and CDR2 SAAAGT come from the germline V gene. With V trimmed by 0 bases and J by 7 bases, 5 bases remained unmatched. The CDR3: CASSYSRQGGEAFF. In nucleotides, the CDR3 is TGTGCCAGCAGTTACTCGAGACAGGGCGGTGAAGCTTTCTTT.

The chain has TRBV4-1 and TRBJ2-3, with TRBD2 matching over 9 bases. V lost 1 base and J lost 9; bases outside the gene matches: 11. Per germline, CDR1 MGHRA and CDR2 YSYEKL. CDR3 size: 16 residues. CDR3 loop: CASSQVASGELGTQYF. Written as DNA, the CDR3 is TGCGCCAGCAGCCAAGTGGCTAGCGGGGAGCTGGGAACGCAGTATTTT.